This record covers a single TCR beta chain. Trimming at V came to 4 bases and at J to 4 bases, leaving 13 bases not matched to a gene. The CDR3 extends over 16 amino acids. CDR1 and CDR2 from the germline V gene are SGHRS and YFSETQ. Clones were sequenced by immunoSEQ multiplex PCR, and TCRdb holds only the in-frame ones, with some missing. This table has 30,000 to 35,000 clones, approximately 90% appearing once. The source of the sample is a study of T cell changes during pregnancy in multiple sclerosis. Sequenced material: CD8+ T cells from peripheral blood mononuclear cells, taken before pregnancy. The rearrangement links TRBV5-1 to TRBJ2-7; 8 bases line up with TRBD2. This clonotype was sampled from a female donor with multiple sclerosis, enrolled in a pregnancy study. CDR3 in amino acids: CASSPTGSGRLYEQYF. The CDR3 nucleotides read TGCGCCAGCAGCCCCACAGGGAGCGGGAGACTTTACGAGCAGTACTTC.